This entry is about one T cell receptor beta chain. This entry is derived from a study of blood T cell repertoires in COVID-19. For the study at large: T cells, B-cell-depleted T cells, or PBMCs provided the cDNA or gDNA that served as material.

In germline, CDR1 is SGHNT, CDR2 YYREEE (reference sequence). With V trimmed by 1 base and J by 6 bases, 7 bases remained unmatched. The CDR3 runs 14 residues. Measured with immunoSEQ multiplex PCR; TCRdb has only the in-frame clones, and not every one. The repertoire includes roughly 230,000 clones, 83% of them detected once, and 7.4% sits in the top ten. The chain employs TRBV5-4 and TRBJ2-7; 7 nucleotides match TRBD2. The TCR originated in a woman aged 45-59 years with acute or convalescent COVID-19. The sequenced sample was peripheral blood. CDR3: CASSLFLAVGEQYF. The DNA for the CDR3 is TGTGCCAGCAGCTTGTTTCTAGCGGTTGGCGAGCAGTACTTC.